This TCR beta chain was identified during a study of molecular identifiers for immune sequencing clone quantification. One entry per CDR3 protein, called by TCRdb with MiXCR from the PCR reads. The table has under 600,000 distinct CDR3 sequences, about 20% seen once; the top ten hold about 0.8%. The sample holds many counts of this clonotype. Input material: naive CD8+ T cells from blood, with Jurkat cell RNA spiked in. As to subset: FACS-sorted CD8+CD4-CCR7+CD45RA+ naive T cells. This receptor was identified in a human donor in good health. Some libraries in this study had Jurkat cell RNA spiked in.

CDR3 DNA: TGTGCCAGCAGCGAACAGGGGGCTGGCTACACTGAAGCTTTCTTT. It translates to CASSEQGAGYTEAFF. This rearrangement joins TRBV7-3 to TRBJ1-1; 9 bases align to TRBD1. The V segment lost 5 bases and the J segment 3 bases; nucleotides outside the gene matches: 7. CDR3 length: 15 amino acids. Germline CDR1 SGHTA, CDR2 FQGTGA. Using reference TRBV7-3 and TRBJ1-1 for the parts outside the CDR3, the full variable domain is GAGVSQTPSNKVTEKGKYVELRCDPISGHTALYWYRQSLGQGPEFLIYFQGTGAADDSGLPNDRFFAVRPEGSVSTLKIQRTERGDSAVYLCASSEQGAGYTEAFFGQGTRLTVV.